The entry below gives a single T cell receptor beta chain sequence along with its context. The CDR3 runs 14 residues. Germline CDR1 is SGHRS and CDR2 is YFSETQ. V shed 0 bases and J shed 5 bases, with 9 bases lying between them. The source of the sample is a study of cytomegalovirus exposure and HLA in healthy donors. In the PCR, 60 Vbeta and 13 Jbeta primers were used. Sequencing was performed with immunoSEQ multiplex PCR; in TCRdb, only in-frame clones are kept and a portion is missing. The table has tens of thousands of clones, roughly four fifths seen once; the top ten hold approximately 1.9%. Source material: PBMCs. The TCR sequence derives from a woman aged 25-40 years in good health and CMV-seronegative. The genes are TRBV5-1 and TRBJ2-1; D might be TRBD1 (5 bases). The CDR3 reads CASSLVSGNNEQFF. The DNA of the CDR3 is TGCGCCAGCAGCTTGGTCTCAGGGAACAATGAGCAGTTCTTC.